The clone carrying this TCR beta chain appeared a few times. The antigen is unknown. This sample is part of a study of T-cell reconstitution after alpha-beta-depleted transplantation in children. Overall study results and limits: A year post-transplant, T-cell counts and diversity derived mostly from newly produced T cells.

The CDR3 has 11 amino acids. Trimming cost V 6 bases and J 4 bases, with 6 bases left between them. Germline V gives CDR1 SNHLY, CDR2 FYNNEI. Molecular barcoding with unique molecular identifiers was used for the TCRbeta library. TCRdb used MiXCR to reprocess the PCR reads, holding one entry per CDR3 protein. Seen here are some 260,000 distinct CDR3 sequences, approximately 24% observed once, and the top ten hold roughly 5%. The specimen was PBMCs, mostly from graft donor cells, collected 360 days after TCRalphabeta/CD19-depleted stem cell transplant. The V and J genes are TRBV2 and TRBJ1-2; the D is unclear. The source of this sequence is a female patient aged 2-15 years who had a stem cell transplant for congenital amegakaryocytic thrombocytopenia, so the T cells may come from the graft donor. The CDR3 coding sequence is TGTGCCAGCAGCGTCAGCTATGGCTACACCTTC. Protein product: CASSVSYGYTF.